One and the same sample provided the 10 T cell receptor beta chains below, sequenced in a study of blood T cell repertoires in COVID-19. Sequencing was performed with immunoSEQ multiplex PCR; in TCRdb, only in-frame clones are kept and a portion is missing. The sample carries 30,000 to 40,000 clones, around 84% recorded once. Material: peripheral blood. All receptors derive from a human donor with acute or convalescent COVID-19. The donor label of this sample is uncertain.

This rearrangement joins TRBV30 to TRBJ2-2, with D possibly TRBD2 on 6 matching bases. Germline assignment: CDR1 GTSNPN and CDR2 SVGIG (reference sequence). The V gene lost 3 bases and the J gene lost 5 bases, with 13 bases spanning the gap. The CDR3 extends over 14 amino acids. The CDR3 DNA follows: TGTGCCTGGAGAGGGGCAGGGAGGACCGGGGAGCTGTTTTTT. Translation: CAWRGAGRTGELFF.

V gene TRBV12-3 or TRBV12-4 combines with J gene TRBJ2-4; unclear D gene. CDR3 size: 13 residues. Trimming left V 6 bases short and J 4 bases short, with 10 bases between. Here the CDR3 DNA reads TGTGCCAGCAGCCCGAGCATAAAAAACATTCAGTACTTC. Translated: CASSPSIKNIQYF.

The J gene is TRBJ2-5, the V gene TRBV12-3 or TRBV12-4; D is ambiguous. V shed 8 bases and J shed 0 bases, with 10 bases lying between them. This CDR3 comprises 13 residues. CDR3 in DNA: TGTGCCAGCTCTGAGGAGAACCAAGAGACCCAGTACTTC. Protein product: CASSEENQETQYF.

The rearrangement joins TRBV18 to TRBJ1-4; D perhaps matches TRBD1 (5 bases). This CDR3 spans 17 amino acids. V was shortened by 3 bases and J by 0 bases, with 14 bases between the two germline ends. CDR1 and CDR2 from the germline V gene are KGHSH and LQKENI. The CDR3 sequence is CASSPDSHSATNEKLFF. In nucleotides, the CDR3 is TGTGCCAGCTCACCTGACAGTCACTCTGCAACTAATGAAAAACTGTTTTTT.

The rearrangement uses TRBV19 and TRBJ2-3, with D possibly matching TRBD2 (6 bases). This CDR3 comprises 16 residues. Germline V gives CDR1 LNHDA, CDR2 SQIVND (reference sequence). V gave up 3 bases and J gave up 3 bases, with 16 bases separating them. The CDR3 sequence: CASSMGGTRGTDTQYF. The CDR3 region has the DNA TGTGCCAGTAGTATGGGAGGTACCCGGGGGACAGATACGCAGTATTTT.

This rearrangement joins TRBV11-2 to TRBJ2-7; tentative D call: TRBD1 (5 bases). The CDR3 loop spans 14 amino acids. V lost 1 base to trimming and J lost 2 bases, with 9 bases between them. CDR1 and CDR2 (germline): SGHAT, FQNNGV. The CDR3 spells CASSLGTPAYEQYF. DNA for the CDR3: TGTGCCAGCAGCTTAGGGACACCAGCCTACGAGCAGTACTTC.

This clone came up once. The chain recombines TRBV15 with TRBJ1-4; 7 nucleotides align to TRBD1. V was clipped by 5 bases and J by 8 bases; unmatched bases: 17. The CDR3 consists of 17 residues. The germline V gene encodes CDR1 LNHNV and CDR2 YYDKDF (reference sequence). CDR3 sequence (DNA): TGTGCCACCAGCCGATACCCGATGGGACAGCCACCCGAAAAACTGTTTTTT. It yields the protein CATSRYPMGQPPEKLFF.

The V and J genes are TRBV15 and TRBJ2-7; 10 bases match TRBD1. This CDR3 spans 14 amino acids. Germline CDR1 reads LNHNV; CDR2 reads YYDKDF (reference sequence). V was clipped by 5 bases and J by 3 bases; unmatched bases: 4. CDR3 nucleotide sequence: TGTGCCACCAGCCCCCGGGACAGGGGCTACGAGCAGTACTTC. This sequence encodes CATSPRDRGYEQYF.

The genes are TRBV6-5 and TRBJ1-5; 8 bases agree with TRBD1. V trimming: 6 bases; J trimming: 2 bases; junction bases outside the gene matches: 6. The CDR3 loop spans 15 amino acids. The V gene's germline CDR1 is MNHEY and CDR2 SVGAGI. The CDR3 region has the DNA TGTGCCAGCAGCCTCGGACAGGGTGGCAATCAGCCCCAGCATTTT. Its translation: CASSLGQGGNQPQHF.

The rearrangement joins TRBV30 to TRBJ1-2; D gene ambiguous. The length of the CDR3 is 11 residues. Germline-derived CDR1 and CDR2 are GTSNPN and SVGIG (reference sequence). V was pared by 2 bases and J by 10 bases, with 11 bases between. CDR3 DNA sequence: TGTGCCTGGAGTAGAGAGACTTTCTACACCTTC. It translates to CAWSRETFYTF.